The sequence of this T cell receptor (beta chain) was determined in a study of T cell clones after liver transplantation. Study details: Pre-transplant mixed lymphocyte reactions yielded third-party-reactive TCRbeta sequences as comparators for graft-donor-reactive sequences.

CDR3 length: 15 amino acids. The trim removed 3 bases at V and 8 bases at J, leaving 8 bases unmatched. The germline V gene encodes CDR1 MDHEN and CDR2 SYDVKM. Some clones are missing from TCRdb's copy, which holds only in-frame ones; the method was immunoSEQ multiplex PCR. Of more than 20,000 clones listed, 80% to 95% were seen once; the top ten hold more than 20%. This chain connects TRBV28 to TRBJ2-4; 9 bases line up with TRBD1. This receptor was obtained from a human patient who received a liver transplant. Some of the T cells might come from the graft donor. Sequencing used CD8+ T cells from blood, obtained about 27 months after liver transplant. CDR3 sequence reads: CASSLGGTGTYIQYF. Here the CDR3 DNA reads TGTGCCAGCAGTTTGGGGGGGACAGGGACATACATTCAGTACTTC.